Below, 24 T cell receptor beta chains from the same sample are listed, as sequenced in a study of T cell responses to AZD1222 COVID-19 vaccine. The protocol was immunoSEQ multiplex PCR, while the TCRdb copy is restricted to in-frame clones and leaves out a portion. The table lists 150,000 to 200,000 clones, roughly 93% of them singletons. The specimen comprised peripheral blood, sampled on day 0 of AZD1222 vaccination. The receptors here all came from an adult in good health.

The J gene is TRBJ2-2, the V gene TRBV18; D gene ambiguous. Germline CDR1 reads KGHSH; CDR2 reads LQKENI. CDR3 length: 13 amino acids. The germline V and J ends were trimmed by 8 bases and 6 bases, with 13 bases remaining between them. The CDR3 loop is CASPPREAGELFF. CDR3 sequence (DNA): TGTGCCAGCCCTCCCCGTGAGGCCGGGGAGCTGTTTTTT.

This clone has only a few counts. The J gene is TRBJ2-7, the V gene TRBV4-1; 9 bases align to TRBD1. V gave up 5 bases and J gave up 12 bases; unmatched junction bases: 11. The CDR3 length is 13 residues. Germline CDR1 and CDR2: MGHRA and YSYEKL. The CDR3 DNA reads as TGCGCCAGCAGCTCTTCCGGGACAGGGCTTGTGTACTTC. Protein sequence: CASSSSGTGLVYF.

The sample holds a few counts of this clone. The chain recombines TRBV15 with TRBJ1-6; D unclear. With 0 bases removed from V and 7 bases from J, the gap between germline ends came to 16 bases. Germline V CDR1 and CDR2: LNHNV, YYDKDF (reference sequence). This CDR3 is 17 amino acids long. CDR3 residues: CATSRDLHSGSNSPLHF. The CDR3 nucleotides read TGTGCCACCAGCAGAGATCTTCACTCGGGAAGCAATTCACCCCTCCACTTT.

The gene calls are TRBV6-5 and TRBJ1-6, with TRBD1 matching over 8 bases. The ends lost 10 bases at V and 9 bases at J; junction bases unmatched: 11. The germline V gene has CDR1 MNHEY and CDR2 SVGAGI. This CDR3 spans 14 amino acids. The CDR3 nucleotides read TGTGCCATCCGAGTCGGACAGGGATCTTCACCCCTCCACTTT. Translated, it gives CAIRVGQGSSPLHF.

The rearrangement links TRBV2 to TRBJ1-2; D is ambiguous. CDR3 length: 11 residues. V was trimmed by 9 bases and J by 4 bases, leaving 9 bases between them. From germline, CDR1 is SNHLY and CDR2 FYNNEI. CDR3 residues: CASSSSYGYTF. The CDR3 bases are TGTGCCAGTTCGTCCTCCTATGGCTACACCTTC.

V gene TRBV19 combines with J gene TRBJ1-1; no firm D call. CDR1 is LNHDA, CDR2 SQIVND, per germline (reference sequence). Trimming removed 4 bases at V and 1 base at J, with 13 bases between. This CDR3 contains 15 residues. As DNA, the CDR3 is TGTGCCAGTAGTAGTTTTTTCGTGGGGAACACTGAAGCTTTCTTT. Translation gives CASSSFFVGNTEAFF.

The sample holds a few counts of this clone. This sequence joins TRBV18 and TRBJ1-3; no clear D gene. Germline CDR1 reads KGHSH; CDR2 reads LQKENI. The V end lost 3 bases, the J end lost 4 bases, and 19 bases lay between the germline ends. CDR3 length: 17 residues. CDR3 coding DNA: TGTGCCAGCTCACCGAGGGCAGCCACCGGGCCGGGAAACACCATATATTTT. Translated, it gives CASSPRAATGPGNTIYF.

The V call is TRBV5-1, the J call TRBJ1-2, with 7 bases fitting TRBD1. The V gene's germline CDR1 is SGHRS and CDR2 YFSETQ. This CDR3 comprises 14 residues. V was clipped by 1 base and J by 6 bases; unmatched bases: 6. The CDR3 DNA sequence: TGCGCCAGCAGCTTGAGTGCGACAGGGAATGGCTACACCTTC. It codes for CASSLSATGNGYTF.

Comment on this clone: The same CDR3 arises from other DNA sequences in this sample as well. The V gene is TRBV7-2, the J gene TRBJ1-2; D is undetermined. This CDR3 region has 14 residues. V shed 1 base and J shed 4 bases, with 10 bases lying between them. Germline CDR1 and CDR2: SGHTA and FQGNSA. The CDR3 nucleotides are TGTGCCAGCAGCTTAGAAGGGAGAAGCTATGGCTACACCTTC. This sequence encodes CASSLEGRSYGYTF.

The V gene is TRBV19, the J gene TRBJ2-1; 9 nucleotides line up with TRBD2. CDR1 LNHDA and CDR2 SQIVND come from the germline V gene (reference sequence). Trimming took 3 bases from V and 9 from J; bases not matched to a gene: 9. The CDR3 is 15 amino acids. CDR3 loop: CASSMFGGGASEQFF. In nucleotides, the CDR3 is TGTGCCAGTAGTATGTTTGGCGGGGGGGCGAGTGAGCAGTTCTTC. Looking up the rest from reference TRBV19 and TRBJ2-1 gives the full variable domain: DGGITQSPKYLFRKEGQNVTLSCEQNLNHDAMYWYRQDPGQGLRLIYYSQIVNDFQKGDIAEGYSVSREKKESFPLTVTSAQKNPTAFYLCASSMFGGGASEQFFGPGTRLTVL.

For the CDR3, the DNA is TGTGCCAGCAGTTTTGCATCCCCGTTTGGGGAGTACGAGCAGTACTTC. Its translation: CASSFASPFGEYEQYF. V and J are TRBV28 and TRBJ2-7; the D gene is possibly TRBD2 (5 bases). The V end was cut by 3 bases, the J end by 4 bases, with 19 bases between. CDR3 length: 16 residues. CDR1 MDHEN and CDR2 SYDVKM come from the germline V gene. Full variable domain (rest looked up from reference TRBV28 and TRBJ2-7): DVKVTQSSRYLVKRTGEKVFLECVQDMDHENMFWYRQDPGLGLRLIYFSYDVKMKEKGDIPEGYSVSREKKERFSLILESASTNQTSMYLCASSFASPFGEYEQYFGPGTRLTVT.

V gene TRBV12-3 or TRBV12-4 combines with J gene TRBJ1-6; D not certain. CDR3 length: 13 amino acids. Trimming pared 6 bases from V and 4 bases from J, leaving 7 bases between. CDR3 protein: CASRPDYNSPLHF. Written as DNA, the CDR3 is TGTGCCAGCAGGCCTGATTATAATTCACCCCTCCACTTT.

This clone was observed once. The V gene is TRBV19, the J gene TRBJ2-4; D is ambiguous. V lost 1 base to trimming and J lost 0 bases, with 16 bases between them. The CDR3 is 18 residues long. Per the germline V gene, CDR1 is LNHDA and CDR2 is SQIVND (reference sequence). CDR3 coding DNA: TGTGCCAGTAGTATAGGCAGGCACATGAACCTAGCCAAAAACATTCAGTACTTC. Translated: CASSIGRHMNLAKNIQYF.

This rearrangement joins TRBV9 to TRBJ1-5; a weak D match, TRBD1 (6 bases). Germline CDR1 SGDLS, CDR2 YYNGEE. The CDR3 runs 15 residues. V gave up 1 base and J gave up 11 bases, with 19 bases separating them. This CDR3 is CASSVSSTGPEAQHF. The DNA for the CDR3 is TGTGCCAGCAGCGTATCATCGACAGGTCCCGAGGCCCAGCATTTT.

In its sample, this clone was seen once. The chain links TRBV7-2 to TRBJ1-4, with D maybe TRBD1 (6 bases). The CDR3 is made up of 15 amino acids. Germline V gives CDR1 SGHTA, CDR2 FQGNSA. V was trimmed by 7 bases and J by 2 bases, leaving 14 bases between them. The CDR3 bases are TGTGCCAGCACAAAGCAGGGGTTGACTAATGAAAAACTGTTTTTT. It specifies CASTKQGLTNEKLFF. Using reference TRBV7-2 and TRBJ1-4 for the parts outside the CDR3, the full variable domain is GAGVSQSPSNKVTEKGKDVELRCDPISGHTALYWYRQSLGQGLEFLIYFQGNSAPDKSGLPSDRFSAERTGGSVSTLTIQRTQQEDSAVYLCASTKQGLTNEKLFFGSGTQLSVL.

This clone was recorded a few times. The chain joins TRBV28 to TRBJ1-5; 7 bases match TRBD1. CDR1 is MDHEN and CDR2 is SYDVKM in the germline V gene. The length of the CDR3 is 15 residues. V lost 5 bases, J lost 3 bases, and 7 bases stayed unmatched. The CDR3 nucleotides are TGTGCCAGCAGTCTTGGGACAGTGAACAATCAGCCCCAGCATTTT. Translated, it gives CASSLGTVNNQPQHF.

The rearrangement links TRBV5-4 to TRBJ2-7, with 8 bases matching TRBD2. CDR1 is SGHNT and CDR2 is YYREEE in the germline V gene (reference sequence). The CDR3 sequence is 14 residues long. Trimming removed 3 bases from V and 3 bases from J; junction bases left unmatched: 5. The CDR3 DNA is TGTGCCAGCAGCTCGGGAGGGGGATTCTACGAGCAGTACTTC. Its protein is CASSSGGGFYEQYF.

The chain has TRBV11-2 and TRBJ2-1, with D uncertain. Trimming removed 5 bases from V and 2 bases from J, with 19 bases in between. This CDR3 is 17 amino acids long. Germline lookup yields CDR1 SGHAT and CDR2 FQNNGV. The CDR3 DNA sequence: TGTGCCAGCAGCCAGTTTGCACAGTCAAGCACCTACAATGAGCAGTTCTTC. Residues: CASSQFAQSSTYNEQFF.

CDR3 bases: TGTGCCAGCAGCTGGTTAGGGGGCGAGCAGTACTTC. Its protein product is CASSWLGGEQYF. The chain recombines TRBV7-9 with TRBJ2-7; possibly TRBD1 for D (6 bases). Germline V lookup: CDR1 SEHNR, CDR2 FQNEAQ (reference sequence). The CDR3 is made up of 12 amino acids. Trimming took 4 bases from V and 6 from J, leaving 10 bases between them. The variable domain in full, completed from reference TRBV7-9 and TRBJ2-7, reads DTGVSQNPRHKITKRGQNVTFRCDPISEHNRLYWYRQTLGQGPEFLTYFQNEAQLEKSRLLSDRFSAERPKGSFSTLEIQRTEQGDSAMYLCASSWLGGEQYFGPGTRLTVT.

The V call is TRBV9, the J call TRBJ2-1, with 11 bases that match TRBD2. V trimming: 4 bases; J trimming: 7 bases; junction bases outside the gene matches: 16. Germline V gives CDR1 SGDLS, CDR2 YYNGEE. CDR3 length equals 18 residues. The CDR3 nucleotides read TGTGCCAGCAGCACGGGACTAGCGGTAACCTCAAGGAGGAATGAGCAGTTCTTC. Its translation is CASSTGLAVTSRRNEQFF.

The rearrangement uses TRBV28 and TRBJ1-2, with D perhaps TRBD1 (6 bases). Trimming stripped 4 bases from V and 0 bases from J, with 15 bases between. Per the germline V gene, CDR1 is MDHEN and CDR2 is SYDVKM. This CDR3 is 16 amino acids long. The CDR3 reads CASSSPQGLANYGYTF. CDR3 bases: TGTGCCAGCAGTTCCCCTCAGGGGCTGGCTAACTATGGCTACACCTTC.

This clone was found once. The chain uses TRBV5-5 and TRBJ2-7; D might be TRBD2 (6 bases). This CDR3 is built from 15 residues. From germline, CDR1 is SGHKS and CDR2 YYEKEE (reference sequence). Trimming cost V 5 bases and J 1 base, with 16 bases left between them. The DNA for the CDR3 is TGTGCCAGCAGAGATGGCCGGGAGTGGTCCTACGAGCAGTACTTC. It codes for CASRDGREWSYEQYF.

The gene calls are TRBV11-2 and TRBJ1-4; a weak D match, TRBD1 (6 bases). Trimming took 5 bases from V and 4 from J, leaving 20 bases between them. Germline V gene sequence: CDR1 SGHAT, CDR2 FQNNGV. This CDR3 spans 17 amino acids. The DNA of the CDR3 is TGTGCCAGCAGCCCGATCCGGGGGGCGCTTAATAATGAAAAACTGTTTTTT. Its protein product is CASSPIRGALNNEKLFF.

The chain uses TRBV19 and TRBJ2-1, with 7 bases identical to TRBD2. The CDR3 sequence is 15 residues long. The germline gives CDR1 LNHDA, CDR2 SQIVND (reference sequence). The CDR3 DNA reads as TGTGCGACTAATGCGGGAGTCGGGTCCTACAATGAGCAGTTCTTC. This codes for CATNAGVGSYNEQFF.